The present T cell receptor beta chain was sequenced within a study of graft-versus-host responses after intestinal transplantation. For this clone: Its antigen is still unknown.

Measured with immunoSEQ multiplex PCR; TCRdb has only the in-frame clones, and not every one. The sample has around 100,000 clones, around nine tenths seen once; the top ten hold 0.23%. Broader study findings: There were GvH clones found in recipient marrow, and some of them appeared first in ileum or blood. Graft-donor T cell macrochimerism in patients accompanied high graft-versus-host to host-versus-graft clonal ratios in allografts.

CDR1 and CDR2 from the germline V gene are SEHNR and FQNEAQ (reference sequence). Losses at the gene ends were 4 bases for V and 4 bases for J; bases not matched to a gene: 7. The CDR3 has 15 residues. The rearrangement links TRBV7-9 to TRBJ2-3; 8 positions agree with TRBD2. The receptor comes from a human donor who was the organ donor for an intestinal transplant. The sample was unstimulated CD4+ T cells sorted from spleen or lymph node cells, taken before transplant. CDR3 loop: CASSSSGSMPDTQYF. CDR3 in DNA: TGTGCCAGCAGCTCCAGCGGGAGTATGCCAGATACGCAGTATTTT. Variable domain in full (rest from reference TRBV7-9 and TRBJ2-3): DTGVSQNPRHKITKRGQNVTFRCDPISEHNRLYWYRQTLGQGPEFLTYFQNEAQLEKSRLLSDRFSAERPKGSFSTLEIQRTEQGDSAMYLCASSSSGSMPDTQYFGPGTRLTVL.